Shown below are 15 T cell receptor beta chains from a single sample sequenced in a study of T cell repertoires in cytomegalovirus infection. TCRdb reprocessed the reads with MiXCR, giving one entry per CDR3 protein. The sample contains about 80,000 distinct CDR3 sequences, roughly 3.5% of which appear only once. The sample taken for sequencing was PBMCs. These receptors were obtained from a human donor in good health (CMV status not recorded). Some clones in this sample may be carry-over from other donors' samples.

This clonotype has at least ten counts. The chain couples TRBV18 to TRBJ2-5, with a tentative D call TRBD2 (6 bases). V was clipped by 5 bases and J by 5 bases, with 18 bases between them. Germline V CDR1 and CDR2: KGHSH, LQKENI. The CDR3 contains 15 residues. The CDR3 region is CASSLAGSSGETQYF. CDR3 bases: TGTGCCAGCTCATTGGCGGGGAGTTCCGGGGAGACCCAGTACTTC.

This clonotype was picked up many times. The chain links TRBV20-1 to TRBJ1-3, with D unclear. Germline values: CDR1 DFQATT, CDR2 SNEGSKA (reference sequence). The CDR3 extends over 16 amino acids. Trimming took 0 bases from V and 0 from J, leaving 12 bases between them. CDR3 nucleotides: TGCAGTGCTAGAGATGGTCGCGATAACTCTGGAAACACCATATATTTT. Its translation: CSARDGRDNSGNTIYF.

This clonotype was seen a few times. This chain links TRBV5-1 with TRBJ2-3; a possible D gene is TRBD2 (7 bases). Trimming pared 0 bases from V and 9 bases from J, leaving 14 bases between. Germline-derived CDR1 and CDR2 are SGHRS and YFSETQ. The CDR3 is 14 residues long. CDR3 DNA: TGCGCCAGCAGCTTGGCACAGGGAGGGAACACGCAGTATTTT. Protein product: CASSLAQGGNTQYF.

The table lists this clonotype with a few counts. CDR3 amino acids: CASSSWTGAVSGELFF. The DNA of the CDR3 is TGTGCCAGCAGTTCTTGGACAGGGGCAGTATCCGGGGAGCTGTTTTTT. The chain employs TRBV28 and TRBJ2-2, with 9 bases matching TRBD1. J lost 6 bases, V lost 4 bases, and 9 bases had no gene match. CDR1 MDHEN and CDR2 SYDVKM come from the germline V gene. This CDR3 has 16 residues. Drawing the rest from reference TRBV28 and TRBJ2-2, the complete variable domain is DVKVTQSSRYLVKRTGEKVFLECVQDMDHENMFWYRQDPGLGLRLIYFSYDVKMKEKGDIPEGYSVSREKKERFSLILESASTNQTSMYLCASSSWTGAVSGELFFGEGSRLTVL.

In its sample, this clonotype was seen many times. The chain combines TRBV15 with TRBJ1-5; no clear D. CDR1 is LNHNV and CDR2 is YYDKDF in the germline V gene (reference sequence). The CDR3 sequence is 13 residues long. Between the trimmed V and J ends, which lost 4 bases and 4 bases, there was a span of 8 bases. The CDR3 DNA reads as TGTGCCACCAGCACGAGACATAATCAGCCCCAGCATTTT. It codes for CATSTRHNQPQHF.

In its sample, this clonotype was seen many times. The rearrangement links TRBV7-6 to TRBJ1-1, with 8 bases matching TRBD1. From germline, CDR1 is SGHVS and CDR2 FNYEAQ. The junction had 3 bases not matched to a gene; V was cut back by 3 bases and J by 6 bases. The CDR3 consists of 13 residues. CDR3 region: CASSLTGDPEAFF. The CDR3 nucleotides are TGTGCCAGCAGCTTGACAGGGGATCCTGAAGCTTTCTTT.

This clonotype has at least ten counts. The rearrangement links TRBV7-8 to TRBJ2-1; D unresolved. Trimming shortened V by 1 base and J by 4 bases, and 11 bases separated the two germline ends. CDR1 and CDR2 from the germline V gene are SGHVS and FQNEAQ. The CDR3 is 15 residues long. The CDR3: CASSLGTDNYNEQFF. The CDR3 bases are TGTGCCAGCAGCTTAGGAACTGACAATTACAATGAGCAGTTCTTC.

In its sample, this clonotype is medium-sized. The chain carries TRBV7-2 and TRBJ2-3; D gene ambiguous. Trimming pared 4 bases from V and 0 bases from J, leaving 11 bases between. This CDR3 is 15 amino acids long. Germline assignment: CDR1 SGHTA and CDR2 FQGNSA. CDR3 in amino acids: CASSSTALSTDTQYF. CDR3 bases: TGTGCCAGCAGCTCCACAGCGTTGAGCACAGATACGCAGTATTTT.

This clonotype was seen many times. The chain is built from TRBV6-5 and TRBJ2-5; 8 bases line up with TRBD1. This CDR3 contains 16 residues. Germline V gene lookup returns CDR1 MNHEY and CDR2 SVGAGI. V shed 2 bases and J 3 bases; nucleotides not matched to a gene: 8. The DNA for the CDR3 is TGTGCCAGCAGTTACGCAGGGGGCCAGGTTGAAGAGACCCAGTACTTC. Encoded protein: CASSYAGGQVEETQYF.

At least ten counts were recorded for this clonotype. This sequence joins TRBV20-1 and TRBJ2-1, with 9 bases that match TRBD2. The CDR3 runs 18 residues. J was trimmed by 7 bases and V by 5 bases; bases with no gene match: 21. Germline values: CDR1 DFQATT, CDR2 SNEGSKA (reference sequence). DNA for the CDR3: TGCAGTGCTGGGGGACTAGCAGACCCCCTGGTACTAAGAAATGAGCAGTTCTTC. It translates to CSAGGLADPLVLRNEQFF.

This clonotype was seen ten or more times. V gene TRBV4-2 combines with J gene TRBJ1-6; D is uncertain. This CDR3 has 16 residues. Germline CDR1 is LGHNA and CDR2 is YNFKEQ. Trimming shortened V by 1 base and J by 1 base, and 8 bases separated the two germline ends. Here the CDR3 reads CASSQASGSYNSPLHF. In DNA form, the CDR3 reads TGTGCCAGCAGCCAAGCATCGGGGTCCTATAATTCACCCCTCCACTTT.

This clonotype was counted at least ten times. The rearrangement joins TRBV20-1 to TRBJ2-3; the D call may be TRBD1 or TRBD2 (7 bases each). Trimming left V 3 bases short and J 3 bases short, with 13 bases between. CDR1 DFQATT and CDR2 SNEGSKA come from the germline V gene (reference sequence). This CDR3 is 14 amino acids long. DNA for the CDR3: TGCAGTGCTAGCCGACAGGGAGGGACAGATACGCAGTATTTT. This codes for CSASRQGGTDTQYF.

This clonotype was recorded many times. The chain uses TRBV6-1 and TRBJ1-6, with 8 bases lining up with TRBD1. Germline assignment: CDR1 MNHNS and CDR2 SASEGT. The CDR3 consists of 15 residues. Unmatched junction bases numbered 6, after V lost 5 bases and J lost 6 bases. The CDR3 coding sequence is TGTGCCAGCAGTTCGAGACAGGGGCTTAATTCACCCCTCCACTTT. Residues: CASSSRQGLNSPLHF.

Many counts were recorded for this clonotype. The J gene is TRBJ2-7, the V gene TRBV5-4, with D perhaps TRBD2 (5 bases). V shed 0 bases and J shed 9 bases, with 10 bases lying between them. The CDR3 covers 12 residues. Germline CDR1 reads SGHNT; CDR2 reads YYREEE (reference sequence). The CDR3 here is CASSLDGVGQYF. For the CDR3, the DNA is TGTGCCAGCAGCTTGGACGGGGTGGGGCAGTACTTC.

This clonotype came up many times. The chain is built from TRBV7-8 and TRBJ1-4; tentatively, D is TRBD1 (5 bases). With 0 bases removed from V and 14 bases from J, the gap between germline ends came to 10 bases. This CDR3 comprises 12 residues. Germline V gene lookup returns CDR1 SGHVS and CDR2 FQNEAQ. In nucleotides, the CDR3 is TGTGCCAGCAGCTTAGCTCAGCAGGGCCTGTTTTTT. Translated, it gives CASSLAQQGLFF. Full variable domain (rest looked up from reference TRBV7-8 and TRBJ1-4): GAGVSQSPRYKVAKRGQDVALRCDPISGHVSLFWYQQALGQGPEFLTYFQNEAQLDKSGLPSDRFFAERPEGSVSTLKIQRTQQEDSAVYLCASSLAQQGLFFGSGTQLSVL.